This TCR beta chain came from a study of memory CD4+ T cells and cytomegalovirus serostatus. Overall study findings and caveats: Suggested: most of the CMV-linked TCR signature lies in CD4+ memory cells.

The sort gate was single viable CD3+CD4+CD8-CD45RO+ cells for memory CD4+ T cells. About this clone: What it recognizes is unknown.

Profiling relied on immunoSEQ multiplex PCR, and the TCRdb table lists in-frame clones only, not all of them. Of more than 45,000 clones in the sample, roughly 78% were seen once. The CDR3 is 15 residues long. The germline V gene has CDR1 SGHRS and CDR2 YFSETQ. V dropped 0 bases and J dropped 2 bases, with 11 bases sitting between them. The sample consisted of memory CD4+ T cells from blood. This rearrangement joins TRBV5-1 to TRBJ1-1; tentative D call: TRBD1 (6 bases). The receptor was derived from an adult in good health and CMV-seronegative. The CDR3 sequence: CASSLEGGKNTEAFF. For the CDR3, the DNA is TGCGCCAGCAGCTTGGAGGGGGGAAAAAACACTGAAGCTTTCTTT. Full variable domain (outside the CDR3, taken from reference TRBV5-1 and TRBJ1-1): KAGVTQTPRYLIKTRGQQVTLSCSPISGHRSVSWYQQTPGQGLQFLFEYFSETQRNKGNFPGRFSGRQFSNSRSEMNVSTLELGDSALYLCASSLEGGKNTEAFFGQGTRLTVV.